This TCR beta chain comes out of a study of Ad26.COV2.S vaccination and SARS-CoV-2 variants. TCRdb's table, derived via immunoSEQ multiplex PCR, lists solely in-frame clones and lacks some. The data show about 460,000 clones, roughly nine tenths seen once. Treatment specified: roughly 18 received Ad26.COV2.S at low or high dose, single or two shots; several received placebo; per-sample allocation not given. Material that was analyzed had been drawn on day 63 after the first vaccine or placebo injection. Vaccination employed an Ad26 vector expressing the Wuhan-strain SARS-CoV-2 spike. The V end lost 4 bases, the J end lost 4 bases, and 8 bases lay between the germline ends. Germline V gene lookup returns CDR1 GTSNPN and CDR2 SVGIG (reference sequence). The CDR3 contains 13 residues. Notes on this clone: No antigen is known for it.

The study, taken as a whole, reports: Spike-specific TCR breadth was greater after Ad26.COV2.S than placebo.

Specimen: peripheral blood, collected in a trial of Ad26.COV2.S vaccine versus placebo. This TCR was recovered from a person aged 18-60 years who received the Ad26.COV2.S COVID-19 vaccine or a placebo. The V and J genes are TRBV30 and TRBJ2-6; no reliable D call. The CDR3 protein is CAWTWTGANVLTF. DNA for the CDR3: TGTGCCTGGACTTGGACCGGGGCCAACGTCCTGACTTTC.